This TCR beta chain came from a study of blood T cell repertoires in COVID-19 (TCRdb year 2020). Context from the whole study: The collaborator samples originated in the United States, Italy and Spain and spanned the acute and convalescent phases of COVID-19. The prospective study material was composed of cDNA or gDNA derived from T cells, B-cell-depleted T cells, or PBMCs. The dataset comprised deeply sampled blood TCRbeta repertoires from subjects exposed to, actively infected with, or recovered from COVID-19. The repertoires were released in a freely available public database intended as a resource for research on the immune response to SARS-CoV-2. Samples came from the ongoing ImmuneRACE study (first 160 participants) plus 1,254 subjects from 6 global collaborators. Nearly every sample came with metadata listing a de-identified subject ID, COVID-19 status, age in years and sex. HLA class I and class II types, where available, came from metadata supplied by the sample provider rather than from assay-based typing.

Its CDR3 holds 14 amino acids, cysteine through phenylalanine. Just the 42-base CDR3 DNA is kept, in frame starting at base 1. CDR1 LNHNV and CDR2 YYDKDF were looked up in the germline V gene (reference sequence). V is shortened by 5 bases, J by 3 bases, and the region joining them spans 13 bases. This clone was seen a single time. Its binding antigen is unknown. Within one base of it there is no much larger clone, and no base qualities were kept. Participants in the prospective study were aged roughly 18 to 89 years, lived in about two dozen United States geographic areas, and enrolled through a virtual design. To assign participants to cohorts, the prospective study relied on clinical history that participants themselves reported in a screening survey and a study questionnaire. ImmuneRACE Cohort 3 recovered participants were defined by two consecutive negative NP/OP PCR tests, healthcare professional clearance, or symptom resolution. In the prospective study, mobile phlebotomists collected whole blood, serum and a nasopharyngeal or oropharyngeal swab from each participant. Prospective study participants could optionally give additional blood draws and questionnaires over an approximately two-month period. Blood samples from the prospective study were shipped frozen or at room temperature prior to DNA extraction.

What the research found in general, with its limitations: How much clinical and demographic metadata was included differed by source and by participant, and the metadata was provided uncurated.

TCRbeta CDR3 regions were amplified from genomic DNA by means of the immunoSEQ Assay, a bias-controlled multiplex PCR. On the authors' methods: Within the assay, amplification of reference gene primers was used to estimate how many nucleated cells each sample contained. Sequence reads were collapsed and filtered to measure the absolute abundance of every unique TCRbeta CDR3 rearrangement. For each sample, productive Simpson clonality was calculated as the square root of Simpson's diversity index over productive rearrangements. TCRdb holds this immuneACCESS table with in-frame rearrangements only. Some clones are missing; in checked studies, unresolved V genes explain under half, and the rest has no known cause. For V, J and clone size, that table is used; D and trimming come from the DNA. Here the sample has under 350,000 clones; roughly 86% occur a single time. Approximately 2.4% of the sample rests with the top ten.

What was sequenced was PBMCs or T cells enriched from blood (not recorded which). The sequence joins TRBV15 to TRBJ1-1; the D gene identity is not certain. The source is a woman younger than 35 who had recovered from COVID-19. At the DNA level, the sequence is TGTGCCACCAGCCCAGGACTCTTGGACACTGAAGCTTTCTTT. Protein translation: CATSPGLLDTEAFF.